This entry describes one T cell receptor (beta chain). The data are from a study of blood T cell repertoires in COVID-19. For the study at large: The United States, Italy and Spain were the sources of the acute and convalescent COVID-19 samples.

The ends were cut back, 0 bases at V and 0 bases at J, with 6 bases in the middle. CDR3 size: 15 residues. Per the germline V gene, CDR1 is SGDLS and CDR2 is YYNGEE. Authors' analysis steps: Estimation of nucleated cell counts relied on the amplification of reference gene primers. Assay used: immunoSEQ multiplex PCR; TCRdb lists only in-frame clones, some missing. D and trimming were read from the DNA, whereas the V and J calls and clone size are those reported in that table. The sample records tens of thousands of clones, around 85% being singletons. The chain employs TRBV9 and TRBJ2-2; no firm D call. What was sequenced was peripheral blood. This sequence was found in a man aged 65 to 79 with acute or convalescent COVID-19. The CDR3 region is CASSVGDTNTGELFF. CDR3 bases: TGTGCCAGCAGCGTAGGAGACACGAACACCGGGGAGCTGTTTTTT.